The 5 T cell receptor beta chains below were found in one sample sequenced in a study of a mutant IDH1 vaccine in newly diagnosed glioma. Their recognized antigens are unknown. As to time point: week 47, end of study. Each vaccine dose was 300 ug of mutant IDH1 20-mer peptide, with topical imiquimod. Clones were sequenced by immunoSEQ multiplex PCR, and TCRdb holds only the in-frame ones, with some missing. The sample carries approximately 30,000 clones, more than 80% recorded once. The sequenced sample was PBMCs, obtained from a glioma patient whose treatment included an IDH1 peptide vaccine. The receptors stem from a woman aged 40 to 55 with glioma.

This rearrangement joins TRBV10-3 to TRBJ1-3; maybe TRBD1 (5 bases). The CDR3 sequence is 14 residues long. Trimming took off 6 bases at V and 0 bases at J, with 9 bases between the two ends. Germline assignment: CDR1 ENHRY and CDR2 SYGVKD. CDR3 in amino acids: CAIRKTDSGNTIYF. As DNA, the CDR3 is TGTGCCATCAGGAAGACAGACTCTGGAAACACCATATATTTT.

This chain uses TRBV4-2 with TRBJ2-3, with no clear D. Per the germline V gene, CDR1 is LGHNA and CDR2 is YNFKEQ. This CDR3 region has 14 residues. V lost 0 bases to trimming and J lost 2 bases, with 6 bases between them. CDR3 protein: CASSQERNTDTQYF. In DNA, the CDR3 is TGTGCCAGCAGCCAAGAAAGGAACACAGATACGCAGTATTTT.

The J gene is TRBJ1-5, the V gene TRBV18; possible D gene TRBD1, 6 bases. Germline-derived CDR1 and CDR2 are KGHSH and LQKENI. V lost 3 bases and J lost 2, with 17 bases in between. This CDR3 contains 17 residues. CDR3 loop: CASSPGVGGKGNQPQHF. The CDR3 bases are TGTGCCAGCTCACCGGGGGTAGGGGGAAAAGGCAATCAGCCCCAGCATTTT.

The chain joins TRBV7-2 to TRBJ2-1; 9 bases align to TRBD2. V dropped 0 bases and J dropped 9; count of bases not matched to a gene: 9. The CDR3 runs 16 residues. CDR1 is SGHTA, CDR2 FQGNSA, per germline. The CDR3 sequence: CASSLARAGGHSEQFF. For the CDR3, the DNA is TGTGCCAGCAGCTTAGCGCGGGCGGGAGGGCATAGTGAGCAGTTCTTC.

This sequence joins TRBV29-1 and TRBJ2-5, with TRBD1 as a possible D gene (5 bases). This CDR3 is 15 amino acids long. The V end was cut by 1 base, the J end by 3 bases, with 15 bases between. The germline gives CDR1 SQVTM, CDR2 ANQGSEA. CDR3 bases: TGCAGCGTTGAAGGGGCAGGGATTAGAGAAGAGACCCAGTACTTC. It is translated as CSVEGAGIREETQYF.